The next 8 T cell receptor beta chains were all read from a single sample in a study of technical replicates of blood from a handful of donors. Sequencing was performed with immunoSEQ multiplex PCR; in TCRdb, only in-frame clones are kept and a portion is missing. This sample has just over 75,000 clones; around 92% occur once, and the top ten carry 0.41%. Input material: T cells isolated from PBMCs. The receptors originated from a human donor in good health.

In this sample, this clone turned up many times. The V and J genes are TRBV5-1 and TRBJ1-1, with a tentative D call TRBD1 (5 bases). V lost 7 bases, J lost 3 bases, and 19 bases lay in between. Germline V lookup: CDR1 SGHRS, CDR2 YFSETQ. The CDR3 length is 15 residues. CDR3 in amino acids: CASLEGLGLDTEAFF. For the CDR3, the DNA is TGCGCCAGCCTGGAGGGTCTGGGGCTTGACACTGAAGCTTTCTTT.

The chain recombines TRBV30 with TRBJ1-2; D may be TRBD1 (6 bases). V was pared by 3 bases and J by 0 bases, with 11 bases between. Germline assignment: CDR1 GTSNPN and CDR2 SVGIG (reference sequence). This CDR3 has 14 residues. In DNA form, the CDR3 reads TGTGCCTGGAGCTCACAGGGCACTAACTATGGCTACACCTTC. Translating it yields CAWSSQGTNYGYTF. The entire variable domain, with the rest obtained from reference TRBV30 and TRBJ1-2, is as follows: SQTIHQWPATLVQPVGSPLSLECTVEGTSNPNLYWYRQAAGRGLQLLFYSVGIGQISSEVPQNLSASRPQDRQFILSSKKLLLSDSGFYLCAWSSQGTNYGYTFGSGTRLTVV.

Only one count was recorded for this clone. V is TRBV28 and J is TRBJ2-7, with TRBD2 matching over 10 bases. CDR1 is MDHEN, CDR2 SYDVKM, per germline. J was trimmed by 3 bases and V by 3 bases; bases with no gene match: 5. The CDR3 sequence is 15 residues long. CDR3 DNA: TGTGCCAGCAGTTTCCCAGCGGGAGGGGACTACGAGCAGTACTTC. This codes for CASSFPAGGDYEQYF.

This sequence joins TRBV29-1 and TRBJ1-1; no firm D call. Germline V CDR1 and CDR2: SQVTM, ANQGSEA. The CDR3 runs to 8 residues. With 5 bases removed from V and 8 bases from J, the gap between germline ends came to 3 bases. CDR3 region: CSVSEAFF. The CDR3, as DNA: TGCAGCGTTTCAGAAGCTTTCTTT. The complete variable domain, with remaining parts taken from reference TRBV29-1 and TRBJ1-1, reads SAVISQKPSRDICQRGTSLTIQCQVDSQVTMMFWYRQQPGQSLTLIATANQGSEATYESGFVIDKFPISRPNLTFSTLTVSNMSPEDSSIYLCSVSEAFFGQGTRLTVV.

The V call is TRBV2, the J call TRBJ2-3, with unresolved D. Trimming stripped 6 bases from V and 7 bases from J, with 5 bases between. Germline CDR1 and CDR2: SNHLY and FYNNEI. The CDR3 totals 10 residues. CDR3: CASSPNTQYF. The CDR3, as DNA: TGTGCCAGCAGCCCTAATACGCAGTATTTT.

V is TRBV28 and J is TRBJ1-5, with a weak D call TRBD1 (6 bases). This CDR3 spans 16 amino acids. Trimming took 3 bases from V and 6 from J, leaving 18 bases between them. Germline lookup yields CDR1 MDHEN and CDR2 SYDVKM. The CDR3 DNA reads TGTGCCAGCAGTTTCCAGGGGCCGCTACTCGGTCAGCCCCAGCATTTT. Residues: CASSFQGPLLGQPQHF. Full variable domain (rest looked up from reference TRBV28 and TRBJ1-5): DVKVTQSSRYLVKRTGEKVFLECVQDMDHENMFWYRQDPGLGLRLIYFSYDVKMKEKGDIPEGYSVSREKKERFSLILESASTNQTSMYLCASSFQGPLLGQPQHFGDGTRLSIL.

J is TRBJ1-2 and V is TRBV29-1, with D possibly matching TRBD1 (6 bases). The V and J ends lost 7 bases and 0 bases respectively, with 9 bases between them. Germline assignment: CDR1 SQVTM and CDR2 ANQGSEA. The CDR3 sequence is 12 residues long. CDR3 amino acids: CSATGTNYGYTF. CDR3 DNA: TGCAGCGCAACAGGGACTAACTATGGCTACACCTTC. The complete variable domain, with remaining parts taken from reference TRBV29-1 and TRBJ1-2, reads SAVISQKPSRDICQRGTSLTIQCQVDSQVTMMFWYRQQPGQSLTLIATANQGSEATYESGFVIDKFPISRPNLTFSTLTVSNMSPEDSSIYLCSATGTNYGYTFGSGTRLTVV.

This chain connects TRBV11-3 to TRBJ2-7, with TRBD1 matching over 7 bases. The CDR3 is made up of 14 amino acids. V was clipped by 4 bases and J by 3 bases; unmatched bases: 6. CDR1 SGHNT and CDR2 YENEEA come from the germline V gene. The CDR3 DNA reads TGTGCCAGCAGCTCCCCTAACAGGGGCTACGAGCAGTACTTC. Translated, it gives CASSSPNRGYEQYF.